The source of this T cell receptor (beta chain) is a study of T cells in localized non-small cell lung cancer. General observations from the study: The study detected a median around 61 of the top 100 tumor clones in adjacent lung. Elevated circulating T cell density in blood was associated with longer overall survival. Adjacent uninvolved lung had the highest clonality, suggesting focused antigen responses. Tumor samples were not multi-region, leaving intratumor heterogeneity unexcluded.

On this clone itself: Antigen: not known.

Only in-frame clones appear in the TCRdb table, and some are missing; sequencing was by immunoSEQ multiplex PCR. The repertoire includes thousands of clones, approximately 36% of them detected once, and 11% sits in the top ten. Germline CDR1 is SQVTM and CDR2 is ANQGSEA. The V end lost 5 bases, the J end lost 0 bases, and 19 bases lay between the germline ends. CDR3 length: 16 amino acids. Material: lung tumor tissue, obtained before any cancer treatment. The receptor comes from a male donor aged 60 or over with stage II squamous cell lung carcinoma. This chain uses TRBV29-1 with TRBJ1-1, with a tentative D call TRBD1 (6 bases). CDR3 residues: CSVSGPLGGMNTEAFF. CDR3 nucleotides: TGCAGCGTTTCAGGGCCCCTCGGGGGCATGAACACTGAAGCTTTCTTT.